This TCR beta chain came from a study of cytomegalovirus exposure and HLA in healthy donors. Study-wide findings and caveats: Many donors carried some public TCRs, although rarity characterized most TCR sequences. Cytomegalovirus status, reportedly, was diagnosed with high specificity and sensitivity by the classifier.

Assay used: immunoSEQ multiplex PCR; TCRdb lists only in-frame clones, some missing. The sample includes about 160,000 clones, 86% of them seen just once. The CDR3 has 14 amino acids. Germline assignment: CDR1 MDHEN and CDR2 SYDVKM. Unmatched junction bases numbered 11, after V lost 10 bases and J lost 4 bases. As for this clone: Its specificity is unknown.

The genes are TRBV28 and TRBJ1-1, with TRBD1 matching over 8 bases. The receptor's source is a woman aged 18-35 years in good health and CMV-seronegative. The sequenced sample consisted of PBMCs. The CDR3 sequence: CATINRGGITEAFF. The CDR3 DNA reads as TGTGCCACCATAAACAGGGGGGGGATCACTGAAGCTTTCTTT.